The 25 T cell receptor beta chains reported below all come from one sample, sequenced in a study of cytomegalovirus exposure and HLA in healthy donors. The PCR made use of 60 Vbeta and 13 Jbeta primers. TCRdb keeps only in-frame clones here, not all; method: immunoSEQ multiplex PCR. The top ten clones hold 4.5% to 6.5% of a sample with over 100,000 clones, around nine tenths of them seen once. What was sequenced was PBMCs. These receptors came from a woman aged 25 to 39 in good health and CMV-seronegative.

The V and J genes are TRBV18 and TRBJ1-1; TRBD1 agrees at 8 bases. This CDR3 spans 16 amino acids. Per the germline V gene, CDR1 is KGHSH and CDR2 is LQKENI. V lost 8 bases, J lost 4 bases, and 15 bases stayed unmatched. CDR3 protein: CASAKLIQTGVTEAFF. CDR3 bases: TGTGCCAGCGCGAAACTTATTCAGACAGGGGTCACTGAAGCTTTCTTT.

The CDR3 region is CASRPGTGPRKPQHF. The CDR3 DNA reads as TGTGCCAGCAGACCCGGGACAGGCCCCCGTAAGCCCCAGCATTTT. The genes are TRBV28 and TRBJ1-5; TRBD1 agrees at 8 bases. V was clipped by 6 bases and J by 8 bases; unmatched bases: 12. The CDR3 runs to 15 residues. CDR1 and CDR2 from the germline V gene are MDHEN and SYDVKM.

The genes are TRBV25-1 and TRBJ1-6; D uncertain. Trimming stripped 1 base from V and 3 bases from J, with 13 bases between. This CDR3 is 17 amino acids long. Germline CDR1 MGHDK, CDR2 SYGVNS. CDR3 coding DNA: TGTGCCAGCAGTGAATTAGGCAGGTCCGACTATAATTCACCCCTCCACTTT. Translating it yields CASSELGRSDYNSPLHF.

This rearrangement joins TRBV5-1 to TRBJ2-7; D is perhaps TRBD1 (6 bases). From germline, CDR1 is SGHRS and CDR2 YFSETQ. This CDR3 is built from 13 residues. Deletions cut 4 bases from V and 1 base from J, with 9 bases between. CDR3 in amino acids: CASSPGQSYEQYF. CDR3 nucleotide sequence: TGCGCCAGCAGCCCCGGACAGTCCTACGAGCAGTACTTC.

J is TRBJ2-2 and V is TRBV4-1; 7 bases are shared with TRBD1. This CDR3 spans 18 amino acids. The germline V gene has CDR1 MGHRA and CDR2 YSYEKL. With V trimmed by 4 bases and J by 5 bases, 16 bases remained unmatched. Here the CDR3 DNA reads TGCGCCAGCAGCCTCGAGCATGACTTTGGGACAGTGACCGGGGAGCTGTTTTTT. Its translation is CASSLEHDFGTVTGELFF.

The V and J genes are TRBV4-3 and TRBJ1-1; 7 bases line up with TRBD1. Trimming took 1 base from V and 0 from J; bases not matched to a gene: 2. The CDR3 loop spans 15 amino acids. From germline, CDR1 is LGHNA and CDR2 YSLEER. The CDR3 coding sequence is TGCGCCAGCAGCCAAGGGACAGGCCTGAACACTGAAGCTTTCTTT. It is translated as CASSQGTGLNTEAFF.

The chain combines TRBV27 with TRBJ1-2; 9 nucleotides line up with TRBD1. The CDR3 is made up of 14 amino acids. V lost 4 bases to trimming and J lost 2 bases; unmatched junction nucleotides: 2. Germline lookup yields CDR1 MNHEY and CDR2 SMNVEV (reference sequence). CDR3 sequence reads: CASSSGQGNYGYTF. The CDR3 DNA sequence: TGTGCCAGCAGTTCAGGACAGGGGAACTATGGCTACACCTTC.

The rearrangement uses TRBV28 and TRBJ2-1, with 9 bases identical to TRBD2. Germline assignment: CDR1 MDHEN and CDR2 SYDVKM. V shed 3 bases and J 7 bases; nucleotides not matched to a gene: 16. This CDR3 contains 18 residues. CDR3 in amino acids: CASSFSKASGAGRNEQFF. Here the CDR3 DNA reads TGTGCCAGCAGTTTTAGTAAAGCTAGCGGGGCGGGACGGAATGAGCAGTTCTTC.

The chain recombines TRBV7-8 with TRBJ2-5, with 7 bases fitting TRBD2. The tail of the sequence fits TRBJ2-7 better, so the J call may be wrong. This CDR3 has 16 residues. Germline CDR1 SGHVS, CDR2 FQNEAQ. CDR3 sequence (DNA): TGTGCCAGCAGCTCCTTGACTAGCCAGAATTCCTACGAGCAGTACTTC. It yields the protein CASSSLTSQNSYEQYF.

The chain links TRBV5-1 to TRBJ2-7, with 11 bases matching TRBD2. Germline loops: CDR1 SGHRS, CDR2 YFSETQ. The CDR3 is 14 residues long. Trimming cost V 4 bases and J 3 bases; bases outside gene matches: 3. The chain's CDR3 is CASSTGTSGYEQYF. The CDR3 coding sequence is TGCGCCAGCAGCACCGGGACTAGCGGCTACGAGCAGTACTTC.

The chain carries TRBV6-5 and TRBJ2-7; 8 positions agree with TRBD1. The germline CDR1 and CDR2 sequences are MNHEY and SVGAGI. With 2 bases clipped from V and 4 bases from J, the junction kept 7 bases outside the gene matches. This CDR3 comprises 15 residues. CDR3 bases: TGTGCCAGCAGTTACCGGGCAGGGGGCAGGTACGAGCAGTACTTC. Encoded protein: CASSYRAGGRYEQYF.

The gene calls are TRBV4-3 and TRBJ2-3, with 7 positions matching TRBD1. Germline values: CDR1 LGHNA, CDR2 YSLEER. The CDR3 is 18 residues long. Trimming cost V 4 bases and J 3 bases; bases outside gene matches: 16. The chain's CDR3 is CASSLTPGQSFRTDTQYF. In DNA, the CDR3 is TGCGCCAGCAGCCTAACTCCGGGACAGAGCTTCCGGACAGATACGCAGTATTTT.

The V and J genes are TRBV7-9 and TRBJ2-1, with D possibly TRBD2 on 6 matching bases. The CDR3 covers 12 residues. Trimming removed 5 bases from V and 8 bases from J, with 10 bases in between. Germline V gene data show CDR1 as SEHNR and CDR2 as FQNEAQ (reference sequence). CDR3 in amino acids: CASSAGRYEQFF. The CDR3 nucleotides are TGTGCCAGCAGCGCAGGGAGGTATGAGCAGTTCTTC. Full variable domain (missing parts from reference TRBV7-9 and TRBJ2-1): DTGVSQNPRHKITKRGQNVTFRCDPISEHNRLYWYRQTLGQGPEFLTYFQNEAQLEKSRLLSDRFSAERPKGSFSTLEIQRTEQGDSAMYLCASSAGRYEQFFGPGTRLTVL.

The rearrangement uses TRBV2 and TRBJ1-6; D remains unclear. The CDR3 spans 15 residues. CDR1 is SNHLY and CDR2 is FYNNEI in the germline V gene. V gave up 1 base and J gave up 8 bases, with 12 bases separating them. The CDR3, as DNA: TGTGCCAGCAGTGAAGGGGTCTGGGGAGATTCACCCCTCCACTTT. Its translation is CASSEGVWGDSPLHF.

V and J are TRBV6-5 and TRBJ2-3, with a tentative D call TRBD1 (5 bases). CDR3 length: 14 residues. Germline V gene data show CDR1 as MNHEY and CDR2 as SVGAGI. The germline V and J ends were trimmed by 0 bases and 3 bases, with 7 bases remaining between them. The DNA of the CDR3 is TGTGCCAGCAGTTACTCCAGGGCTACAGATACGCAGTATTTT. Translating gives CASSYSRATDTQYF.

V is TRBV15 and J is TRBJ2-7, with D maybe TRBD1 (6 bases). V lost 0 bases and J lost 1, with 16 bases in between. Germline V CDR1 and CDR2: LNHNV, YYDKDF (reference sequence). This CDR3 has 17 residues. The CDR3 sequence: CATSRDIGKTGSYEQYF. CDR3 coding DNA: TGTGCCACCAGCAGAGATATCGGGAAAACAGGGTCCTACGAGCAGTACTTC.

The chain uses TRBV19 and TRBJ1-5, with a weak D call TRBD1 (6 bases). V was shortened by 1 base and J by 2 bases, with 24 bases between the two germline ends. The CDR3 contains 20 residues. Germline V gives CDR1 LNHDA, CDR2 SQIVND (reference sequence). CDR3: CASSIGGTRGGSKRNQPQHF. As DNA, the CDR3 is TGTGCCAGTAGTATAGGAGGGACAAGAGGGGGATCAAAACGCAATCAGCCCCAGCATTTT.

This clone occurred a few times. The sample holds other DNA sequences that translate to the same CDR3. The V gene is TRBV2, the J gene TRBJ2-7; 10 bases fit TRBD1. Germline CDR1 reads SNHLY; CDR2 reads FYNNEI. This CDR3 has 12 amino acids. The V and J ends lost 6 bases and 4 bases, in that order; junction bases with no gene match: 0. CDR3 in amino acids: CASRGQGYEQYF. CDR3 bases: TGTGCCAGCAGGGGACAGGGGTACGAGCAGTACTTC.

CDR3 nucleotide sequence: TGTGCCAGCAGCCTCCTCTCGCAGGTTGGGTATGGCTACACCTTC. Translation: CASSLLSQVGYGYTF. The chain employs TRBV7-9 and TRBJ1-2; D is unclear. The CDR3 spans 15 residues. Deletions cut 5 bases from V and 5 bases from J, with 18 bases between. Germline V gives CDR1 SEHNR, CDR2 FQNEAQ (reference sequence).

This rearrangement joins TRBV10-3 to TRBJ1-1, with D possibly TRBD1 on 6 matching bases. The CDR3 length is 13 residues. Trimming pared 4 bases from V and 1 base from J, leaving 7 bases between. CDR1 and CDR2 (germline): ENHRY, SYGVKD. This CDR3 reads CAISGGQNTEAFF. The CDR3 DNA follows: TGTGCCATCAGTGGGGGACAGAACACTGAAGCTTTCTTT.

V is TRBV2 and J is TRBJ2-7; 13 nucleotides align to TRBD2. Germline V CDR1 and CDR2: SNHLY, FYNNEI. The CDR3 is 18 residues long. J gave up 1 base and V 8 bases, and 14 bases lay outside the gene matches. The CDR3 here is CASQYWTSGSARSYEQYF. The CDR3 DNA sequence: TGTGCCAGCCAATATTGGACTAGCGGGAGTGCTAGGTCCTACGAGCAGTACTTC.

CDR3 sequence: CASSLGGRPYEQYF. The CDR3 DNA is TGTGCCAGCAGCTTGGGGGGGCGCCCCTACGAGCAGTACTTC. The rearrangement uses TRBV7-2 and TRBJ2-7; tentative D call: TRBD2 (7 bases). Germline-derived CDR1 and CDR2 are SGHTA and FQGNSA. Trimming removed 3 bases from V and 2 bases from J, with 11 bases in between. This CDR3 contains 14 residues.

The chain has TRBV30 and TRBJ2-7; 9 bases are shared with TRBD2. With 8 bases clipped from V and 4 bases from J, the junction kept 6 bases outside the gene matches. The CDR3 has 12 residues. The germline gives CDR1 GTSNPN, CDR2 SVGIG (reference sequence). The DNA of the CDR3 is TGTGCCCTTAGCGGGAGTAGATACGAGCAGTACTTC. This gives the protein CALSGSRYEQYF.

The CDR3 sequence is CASSSPRPAGDVLYGYTF. CDR3 nucleotide sequence: TGTGCCAGCAGTTCCCCCCGTCCGGCGGGGGACGTACTTTATGGCTACACCTTC. This chain links TRBV28 with TRBJ1-2; D might be TRBD1 (5 bases). Germline V gives CDR1 MDHEN, CDR2 SYDVKM. Trimming shortened V by 4 bases and J by 5 bases, and 26 bases separated the two germline ends. CDR3 length equals 18 residues.

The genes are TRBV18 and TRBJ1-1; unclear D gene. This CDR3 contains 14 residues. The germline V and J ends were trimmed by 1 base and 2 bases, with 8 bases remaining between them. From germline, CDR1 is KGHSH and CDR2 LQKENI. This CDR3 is CASSPRPDNTEAFF. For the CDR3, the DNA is TGTGCCAGCTCACCACGGCCAGATAACACTGAAGCTTTCTTT.